Following are 32 T cell receptor beta chains from one sample sequenced in a study of blood T cell repertoires in COVID-19 (dated by TCRdb to the early 2020s). Library preparation used the immunoSEQ multiplex PCR assay. TCRdb provides this immuneACCESS table in a form limited to in-frame rearrangements. Some clones are lacking; in checked studies, under half of them reflect an unresolved V gene, and why the rest are absent is not known. A total of 95,000 to 100,000 clones appear in this sample, 85% to 95% of them only once. 5% to 6% of the sample is held by the ten biggest clonotypes. Sequencing was carried out using peripheral blood. The receptor set was obtained from a man aged 45 to 65 with active COVID-19.

This sequence joins TRBV18 and TRBJ2-1, with a weak D call TRBD2 (6 bases). The CDR3 covers 15 residues. Germline V gene data show CDR1 as KGHSH and CDR2 as LQKENI. V was cut by 5 bases and J by 8 bases, with 19 bases left in between. The CDR3 DNA is TGTGCCAGCTCATCAATGACGGGGGATATCGATGAGCAGTTCTTC. Residues: CASSSMTGDIDEQFF.

V gene TRBV18 combines with J gene TRBJ2-4, with 10 bases matching TRBD2. The J segment lost 4 bases and the V segment lost 3 bases, leaving 9 bases of the junction unmatched. CDR3 length: 17 amino acids. Per germline, CDR1 KGHSH and CDR2 LQKENI. The DNA of the CDR3 is TGTGCCAGCTCACCTTTCCCTAGCGGGAGTGCAAAAAACATTCAGTACTTC. Its translation: CASSPFPSGSAKNIQYF.

The chain employs TRBV27 and TRBJ2-5; no firm D call. CDR1 is MNHEY and CDR2 is SMNVEV in the germline V gene (reference sequence). The CDR3 is 15 amino acids. Trimming removed 2 bases from V and 4 bases from J, with 14 bases in between. CDR3 residues: CASSLTSQRVETQYF. In DNA, the CDR3 is TGTGCCAGCAGTTTAACATCCCAGCGAGTAGAGACCCAGTACTTC.

This chain uses TRBV3-1 (or the pseudogene TRBV3-2) with TRBJ1-4; no clear D. V dropped 3 bases and J dropped 4 bases, with 9 bases sitting between them. Germline CDR1 LGHDT, CDR2 YNNKEL (reference sequence). This CDR3 has 14 residues. CDR3 coding DNA: TGTGCCAGCAGCCAGTATTCGGGTAATGAAAAACTGTTTTTT. Amino acid sequence: CASSQYSGNEKLFF.

The chain joins TRBV28 to TRBJ2-5, with a possible D match to TRBD2 (5 bases). The V and J ends lost 5 bases and 7 bases respectively, with 14 bases between them. The CDR3 sequence is 13 residues long. The germline CDR1 and CDR2 sequences are MDHEN and SYDVKM. CDR3 DNA sequence: TGTGCCAGCAGTAGGAACGCCGCGGGGACCCAGTACTTC. It specifies CASSRNAAGTQYF.

In its sample, this clone was seen once. V is TRBV10-3 and J is TRBJ2-1, with 10 positions matching TRBD2. Germline V gene lookup returns CDR1 ENHRY and CDR2 SYGVKD. The trim removed 3 bases at V and 0 bases at J, leaving 5 bases unmatched. The CDR3 totals 17 residues. CDR3 protein: CAISEIRTSGSYNEQFF. CDR3 DNA: TGTGCCATCAGTGAAATTAGGACTAGCGGCTCCTACAATGAGCAGTTCTTC.

The chain employs TRBV10-1 and TRBJ2-5, with D unresolved. Trimming shortened V by 4 bases and J by 7 bases, and 13 bases separated the two germline ends. The germline V gene encodes CDR1 WNHNN and CDR2 SYGVQD (reference sequence). The CDR3 has 13 residues. The CDR3: CASSAIQSGTQYF. As DNA, the CDR3 is TGCGCCAGCAGTGCCATACAATCGGGGACCCAGTACTTC.

This clone was detected a few times. This rearrangement joins TRBV30 to TRBJ2-3; perhaps TRBD2 as D (5 bases). Between the trimmed V and J ends, which lost 1 base and 5 bases, there was a span of 10 bases. The CDR3 is 13 amino acids. Germline V gene data show CDR1 as GTSNPN and CDR2 as SVGIG (reference sequence). The CDR3 loop reads CAWSGGMLDTQYF. In DNA form, the CDR3 reads TGTGCCTGGAGTGGAGGGATGCTAGATACGCAGTATTTT.

The sample holds a few counts of this clone. The CDR3 region has the DNA TGTGCCAGCAGCTCCCCTGAAGCAACCGGGACAGTTCACTATGGCTACACCTTC. The encoded protein is CASSSPEATGTVHYGYTF. V is TRBV3-1 (or the pseudogene TRBV3-2) and J is TRBJ1-2, with 7 nucleotides matching TRBD1. J gave up 3 bases and V 5 bases, and 18 bases lay outside the gene matches. The CDR3 runs 18 residues. Per the germline V gene, CDR1 is LGHDT and CDR2 is YNNKEL (reference sequence).

This clone has just one count. J is TRBJ1-2 and V is TRBV28; 10 positions agree with TRBD1. The CDR3 is made up of 16 amino acids. Germline V gives CDR1 MDHEN, CDR2 SYDVKM. V gave up 4 bases and J gave up 3 bases; unmatched junction bases: 8. CDR3 DNA sequence: TGTGCCAGCAGTTCTTCCGGGACAGGGGTGGACTATGGCTACACCTTC. Translating it yields CASSSSGTGVDYGYTF.

The V gene is TRBV24-1, the J gene TRBJ2-2, with TRBD2 as a possible D gene (5 bases). The CDR3 totals 15 residues. Trimming removed 1 base from V and 4 bases from J, with 9 bases in between. The germline V gene has CDR1 KGHDR and CDR2 SFDVKD. CDR3 nucleotides: TGTGCCACCAGTGATTTCGGGGTAGGCACCGGGGAGCTGTTTTTT. Translated, it gives CATSDFGVGTGELFF.

The sample holds a few counts of this clone. The sample holds other DNA sequences that translate to the same CDR3. The CDR3 region is CASSLGTGGYNEQFF. The DNA for the CDR3 is TGTGCCAGCAGCTTGGGCACCGGGGGGTACAATGAGCAGTTCTTC. The chain is built from TRBV5-4 and TRBJ2-1, with 7 nucleotides matching TRBD2. This CDR3 region has 15 residues. V gave up 0 bases and J gave up 4 bases; unmatched junction bases: 4. CDR1 is SGHNT, CDR2 YYREEE, per germline (reference sequence).

The V gene is TRBV3-1 (or the pseudogene TRBV3-2), the J gene TRBJ2-2, with 11 bases fitting TRBD2. The CDR3 has 17 residues. Germline trimming cut 2 bases from V and 1 base from J; bases unmatched to any gene: 3. Germline loops: CDR1 LGHDT, CDR2 YNNKEL (reference sequence). The CDR3: CASSQITSGGNTGELFF. The CDR3 bases are TGTGCCAGCAGCCAAATAACTAGCGGGGGGAACACCGGGGAGCTGTTTTTT.

V and J are TRBV12-3 or TRBV12-4 and TRBJ1-2; D is uncertain. The CDR3 totals 13 residues. The V end lost 5 bases, the J end lost 0 bases, and 7 bases lay between the germline ends. Here the CDR3 reads CASSVVTNYGYTF. CDR3 nucleotide sequence: TGTGCCAGCAGTGTTGTCACTAACTATGGCTACACCTTC.

The V gene is TRBV18, the J gene TRBJ1-2, with 9 nucleotides matching TRBD1. V lost 3 bases, J lost 8 bases, and 4 bases stayed unmatched. Germline values: CDR1 KGHSH, CDR2 LQKENI. The CDR3 is 13 residues long. CDR3 amino acids: CASSPGQGFGYTF. Written as DNA, the CDR3 is TGTGCCAGCTCACCGGGACAGGGATTCGGCTACACCTTC.

This clone came up a few times. The chain carries TRBV4-1 and TRBJ1-5; D is unresolved. The germline V and J ends were trimmed by 2 bases and 5 bases, with 13 bases remaining between them. The CDR3 loop spans 15 amino acids. CDR1 is MGHRA and CDR2 is YSYEKL in the germline V gene. CDR3: CASSQSREPHQPQHF. The CDR3 nucleotides are TGCGCCAGCAGCCAAAGCCGGGAGCCCCATCAGCCCCAGCATTTT.

This clone appeared once. The chain has TRBV28 and TRBJ2-3, with TRBD1 matching 11 bases. Germline-derived CDR1 and CDR2 are MDHEN and SYDVKM. V lost 8 bases and J lost 6; bases outside the gene matches: 10. The CDR3 totals 15 residues. DNA for the CDR3: TGTGCCAGCCCTTCGGACAGGGGGCTCTGGGATACGCAGTATTTT. This codes for CASPSDRGLWDTQYF.

This clone was counted once. The CDR3 sequence: CASSVAAEGSPLHF. The CDR3 bases are TGTGCCAGCAGCGTAGCTGCGGAGGGCTCACCCCTCCACTTT. The rearrangement uses TRBV9 and TRBJ1-6, with D uncertain. CDR1 is SGDLS and CDR2 is YYNGEE in the germline V gene. The V end lost 0 bases, the J end lost 10 bases, and 11 bases lay between the germline ends. CDR3 length: 14 residues. The complete variable domain, with remaining parts taken from reference TRBV9 and TRBJ1-6, reads DSGVTQTPKHLITATGQRVTLRCSPRSGDLSVYWYQQSLDQGLQFLIQYYNGEERAKGNILERFSAQQFPDLHSELNLSSLELGDSALYFCASSVAAEGSPLHFGNGTRLTVT.

The chain combines TRBV18 with TRBJ1-2, with 11 bases lining up with TRBD1. The CDR3 consists of 14 residues. The V gene's germline CDR1 is KGHSH and CDR2 LQKENI. The V segment lost 4 bases and the J segment 6 bases; nucleotides outside the gene matches: 4. CDR3 bases: TGTGCCAGCTCACTCGGACAGGGGGCAGATGGCTACACCTTC. This gives the protein CASSLGQGADGYTF.

V is TRBV11-2 and J is TRBJ1-1; no clear D. Deletions cut 5 bases from V and 2 bases from J, with 9 bases between. CDR3 length: 13 amino acids. The V gene's germline CDR1 is SGHAT and CDR2 FQNNGV. CDR3 nucleotides: TGTGCCAGCAGCCGAGAATTTAACACTGAAGCTTTCTTT. It yields the protein CASSREFNTEAFF.

The chain carries TRBV5-1 and TRBJ2-1; D is possibly TRBD1 (5 bases). Germline loops: CDR1 SGHRS, CDR2 YFSETQ. This CDR3 spans 13 amino acids. Trimming removed 0 bases from V and 7 bases from J, with 8 bases in between. The CDR3 nucleotides read TGCGCCAGCAGCTTGGACCAGGGAAATGAGCAGTTCTTC. It translates to CASSLDQGNEQFF.

The CDR3 region has the DNA TGTGCCAGCAGTGAAGAGAGCAGGGCGGGATTGCTGTTTTTT. Translating it yields CASSEESRAGLLFF. The gene calls are TRBV2 and TRBJ1-4; TRBD1 is a possible D gene (5 bases). This CDR3 spans 14 amino acids. CDR1 and CDR2 from the germline V gene are SNHLY and FYNNEI. Trimming pared 1 base from V and 14 bases from J, leaving 17 bases between.

The rearrangement uses TRBV4-2 and TRBJ2-7, with D possibly matching TRBD2 (6 bases). Germline CDR1 LGHNA, CDR2 YNFKEQ. The CDR3 runs 14 residues. V was trimmed by 4 bases and J by 4 bases, leaving 14 bases between them. The CDR3: CASSPGLWGYEQYF. CDR3 in DNA: TGTGCCAGCAGCCCGGGACTCTGGGGATACGAGCAGTACTTC.

The V gene is TRBV20-1, the J gene TRBJ1-5; 7 bases are a match to TRBD1. The V and J ends lost 3 bases and 5 bases, in that order; junction bases with no gene match: 4. This CDR3 has 13 residues. The germline gives CDR1 DFQATT, CDR2 SNEGSKA (reference sequence). The CDR3 DNA sequence: TGCAGTGCTAGTCAGGGGGTTTATCAGCCCCAGCATTTT. It translates to CSASQGVYQPQHF.

The V gene is TRBV14, the J gene TRBJ1-6; possibly TRBD1 for D (5 bases). The germline CDR1 and CDR2 sequences are SGHDN and FVKESK. The CDR3 loop spans 14 amino acids. V lost 2 bases and J 7 bases, leaving 9 bases between the germline ends. The CDR3 sequence is CASSQFQGNSPLHF. In nucleotides, the CDR3 is TGTGCCAGCAGCCAATTTCAGGGAAATTCACCCCTCCACTTT.

This CDR3 reads CASSQSGGRSNQPQHF. DNA of the CDR3: TGTGCCAGCAGCCAATCAGGGGGCAGGAGCAATCAGCCCCAGCATTTT. The J gene is TRBJ1-5, the V gene TRBV3-1 (or the pseudogene TRBV3-2); 8 bases line up with TRBD1. Germline assignment: CDR1 LGHDT and CDR2 YNNKEL (reference sequence). The CDR3 has 16 amino acids. The ends lost 2 bases at V and 1 base at J; junction bases unmatched: 4.

Points on this clone: At the DNA level, this CDR3 is encoded by other sequences in the same sample as well. V is TRBV6-5 and J is TRBJ2-1; D is undetermined. The germline V gene encodes CDR1 MNHEY and CDR2 SVGAGI. Trimming removed 6 bases from V and 4 bases from J, with 4 bases in between. CDR3 length: 11 amino acids. The CDR3 is CASSLYNEQFF. DNA for the CDR3: TGTGCCAGCAGCCTTTACAATGAGCAGTTCTTC.

The rearrangement uses TRBV5-1 and TRBJ2-1; 13 bases are shared with TRBD2. Germline V gene lookup returns CDR1 SGHRS and CDR2 YFSETQ. V gave up 5 bases and J gave up 5 bases; unmatched junction bases: 4. The CDR3 totals 15 residues. DNA for the CDR3: TGCGCCAGCAGTTCCACTAGCGGGAGGGACAATGAGCAGTTCTTC. Translating it yields CASSSTSGRDNEQFF.

CDR3 residues: CASSAPGESQETQYF. CDR3 bases: TGTGCCAGCAGTGCCCCCGGGGAGAGCCAAGAGACCCAGTACTTC. V gene TRBV27 combines with J gene TRBJ2-5; TRBD2 might be the D (5 bases). The CDR3 covers 15 residues. V shed 5 bases and J shed 1 base, with 14 bases lying between them. The germline V gene has CDR1 MNHEY and CDR2 SMNVEV (reference sequence).

The chain links TRBV18 to TRBJ1-2; 7 nucleotides match TRBD1. This CDR3 is 15 amino acids long. With 3 bases clipped from V and 4 bases from J, the junction kept 8 bases outside the gene matches. Germline assignment: CDR1 KGHSH and CDR2 LQKENI. This chain's CDR3 is CASSPQQGLSYGYTF. CDR3 in DNA: TGTGCCAGCTCACCTCAACAGGGGCTCAGCTATGGCTACACCTTC.

This chain connects TRBV11-3 to TRBJ2-5, with TRBD1 matching over 9 bases. The V and J ends lost 1 base and 5 bases, in that order; junction bases with no gene match: 5. CDR3 length: 15 amino acids. In germline, CDR1 is SGHNT, CDR2 YENEEA. CDR3 DNA: TGTGCCAGCAGCTTAGGGACAGGGGACTGGGAGACCCAGTACTTC. As protein: CASSLGTGDWETQYF.

The CDR3 region has the DNA TGCGCCAGCAGCCATCGACAGGGGGCCCCCCTAGGTGAGCAGTTCTTC. This sequence encodes CASSHRQGAPLGEQFF. V is TRBV4-1 and J is TRBJ2-1, with 10 bases matching TRBD1. CDR3 length: 16 amino acids. After removal of 3 bases from V and 9 bases from J, the junction contained 11 bases not matched to a gene. Germline V CDR1 and CDR2: MGHRA, YSYEKL.